This T cell receptor (beta chain) was observed in a study of cytomegalovirus exposure and HLA in healthy donors. Overall study results and limits: Later analysis identified about 17,000 TCR beta sequences associated with HLA alleles, using a false discovery rate threshold of 0.05. As a later analysis showed, a missense DCLRE1C variant was linked to trimming of TCR beta V- and J-genes. When analyzed later, the rates of TCR association showed variation by HLA locus, with DRB1 the most and HLA-C the fewest.

A note on this clone: Its cognate antigen is unknown.

PCR used 60 Vbeta primers and 13 Jbeta primers. TCRdb keeps only in-frame clones here, not all; method: immunoSEQ multiplex PCR. The sample table includes around 75,000 clones. Each donor was nominally healthy when sampled (though unrecorded immune exposures were likely). Sequenced material: PBMCs. The origin of this receptor is an older woman in good health and CMV-seronegative.

This CDR3 reads CASIRAAGQETQYF. The CDR3 DNA sequence: TGTGCCAGCATCCGGGCTGCGGGTCAGGAGACCCAGTACTTC. V gene TRBV7-2 combines with J gene TRBJ2-5; a possible D gene is TRBD2 (5 bases). The CDR3 contains 14 residues. Germline CDR1 and CDR2: SGHTA and FQGNSA. V was trimmed by 7 bases and J by 5 bases, leaving 17 bases between them. Full variable domain (remainder filled in from reference TRBV7-2 and TRBJ2-5): GAGVSQSPSNKVTEKGKDVELRCDPISGHTALYWYRQSLGQGLEFLIYFQGNSAPDKSGLPSDRFSAERTGGSVSTLTIQRTQQEDSAVYLCASIRAAGQETQYFGPGTRLLVL.